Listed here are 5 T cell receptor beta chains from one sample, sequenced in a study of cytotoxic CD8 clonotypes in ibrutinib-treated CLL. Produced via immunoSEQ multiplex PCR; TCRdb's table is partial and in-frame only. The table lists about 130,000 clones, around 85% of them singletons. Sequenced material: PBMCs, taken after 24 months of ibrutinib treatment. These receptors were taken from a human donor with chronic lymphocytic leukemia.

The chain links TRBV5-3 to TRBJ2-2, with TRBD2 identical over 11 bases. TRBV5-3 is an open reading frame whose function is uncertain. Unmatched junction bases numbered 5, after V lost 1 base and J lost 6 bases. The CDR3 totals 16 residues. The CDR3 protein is CARSLLAGGRSGELFF. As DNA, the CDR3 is TGTGCCAGAAGCTTGCTAGCGGGAGGACGATCCGGGGAGCTGTTTTTT.

Written as DNA, the CDR3 is TGTGCCAGCCTCCCTAGCGACAGTTATAGACGAGCTAACTATGGCTACACCTTC. Translation gives CASLPSDSYRRANYGYTF. This chain connects TRBV27 to TRBJ1-2; D is perhaps TRBD1 (5 bases). Trimming stripped 8 bases from V and 0 bases from J, with 25 bases between. The CDR3 spans 18 residues. From germline, CDR1 is MNHEY and CDR2 SMNVEV (reference sequence).

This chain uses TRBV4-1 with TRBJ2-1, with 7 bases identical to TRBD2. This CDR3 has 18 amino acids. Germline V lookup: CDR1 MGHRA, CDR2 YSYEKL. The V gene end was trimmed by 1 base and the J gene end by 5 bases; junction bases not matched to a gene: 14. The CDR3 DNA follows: TGCGCCAGCAGCCAAGGGGGAGGACGGCGGGGGTACGACAATGAGCAGTTCTTC. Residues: CASSQGGGRRGYDNEQFF.

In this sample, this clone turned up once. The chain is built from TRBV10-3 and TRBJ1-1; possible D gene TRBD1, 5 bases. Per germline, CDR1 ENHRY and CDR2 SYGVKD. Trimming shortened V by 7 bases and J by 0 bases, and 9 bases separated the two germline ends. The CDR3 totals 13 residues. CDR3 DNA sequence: TGTGCCATCACTACAGGCATGAACACTGAAGCTTTCTTT. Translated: CAITTGMNTEAFF.

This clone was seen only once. CDR3 residues: CASSYPQREGATQYF. CDR3 bases: TGTGCCAGCAGTTACCCACAGCGGGAGGGGGCGACCCAGTACTTC. The chain uses TRBV6-6 and TRBJ2-5; 10 positions match TRBD2. Trimming cost V 2 bases and J 7 bases; bases outside gene matches: 7. The CDR3 is 15 residues long. Looked up from germline, CDR1 is MNHNY and CDR2 is SVGAGI (reference sequence).